These T cell receptor beta chains were read from a single sample in a study of blood T cell repertoires in COVID-19. This table comes from immunoSEQ multiplex PCR, and its TCRdb copy is limited to in-frame clones, with some not included. The sample includes 55,000 to 75,000 clones, 88% seen only once; the top ten take around 3.5%. Sequenced sample: peripheral blood. These receptors originate from a man aged 50 or older with active COVID-19. Each CDR3 is given with its conserved first and last residue. D genes are given only for firm matches. Expanded clones are given a class, and other clones once, few, many or no size at all.

DNA	CDR3	D	V	J	size
TGTGCCAGTAAGGACGGGACTCCATACACAGATACGCAGTATTTT	CASKDGTPYTDTQYF	NA	TRBV19	TRBJ2-3	NA
TGTGCCAGCAGCCGTATCCCGGGCACAGATACGCAGTATTTT	CASSRIPGTDTQYF	NA	TRBV4-2	TRBJ2-3	NA
TGTGCCACCTGGGTGGAGGGGTCGACTGAAGCTTTCTTT	CATWVEGSTEAFF	NA	TRBV5-4	TRBJ1-1	NA
TGTGCCAGCAGCCAAGTGGCAGGGGTAACTGAAGCTTTCTTT	CASSQVAGVTEAFF	NA	TRBV4-2	TRBJ1-1	NA
TGTGCCAGCGGTTTAGGCCCAGGGAGCAATCAGCCCCAGCATTTT	CASGLGPGSNQPQHF	NA	TRBV5-4	TRBJ1-5	NA
TGTGCCAGCAGCCACGGGGGTGGCGGGGGGCCCACCCCGGATACGCAGTATTTT	CASSHGGGGGPTPDTQYF	TRBD2	TRBV7-8	TRBJ2-3	NA
TGTGCCAGCAGTGAAGGGGCAGGGTGGGAGACCCAGTACTTC	CASSEGAGWETQYF	NA	TRBV2	TRBJ2-5	once
TGTGCCAGCAGTCCCTACAGGGGGCCGGGTTCACCCCTCCACTTT	CASSPYRGPGSPLHF	TRBD1	TRBV27	TRBJ1-6	NA
TGTGCCAGCAGCCAAGATATCGGAGGGAAATATGGCTACACCTTC	CASSQDIGGKYGYTF	NA	TRBV3-1/TRBV3-2	TRBJ1-2	NA
TGTGCCAGCAGTTGGGCCCCCGGGACAGGGCGCTACGAGCAGTACTTC	CASSWAPGTGRYEQYF	TRBD1	TRBV6-5	TRBJ2-7	NA
TGCGCCAGCAGCCCCGCGCTTTTAGGGGCCAACGTCCTGACTTTC	CASSPALLGANVLTF	NA	TRBV4-3	TRBJ2-6	few
TGTGCCAGCAGTTACTCGACAGCAGGGTCGGGAAACACCATATATTTT	CASSYSTAGSGNTIYF	NA	TRBV6-5	TRBJ1-3	NA
TGTGCCAGCACAACAGGATACTATGGCTACACCTTC	CASTTGYYGYTF	NA	TRBV6-5	TRBJ1-2	NA
TGTGCCAGCAGCAACATCCGGACAGGCGGAGGTGGAAACACCATATATTTT	CASSNIRTGGGGNTIYF	TRBD1	TRBV9	TRBJ1-3	NA
TGTGCCAGCAGTGAAGCACGGGGCAATCAGCCCCAGCATTTT	CASSEARGNQPQHF	NA	TRBV6-1	TRBJ1-5	few
TGTGCCAGCAGTGGAACAGGGCTCACTGAAGCTTTCTTT	CASSGTGLTEAFF	NA	TRBV12-3/TRBV12-4	TRBJ1-1	NA
TGTGCCAGCAGTTTAGAGCGACAGACCGAAGCTTTCTTT	CASSLERQTEAFF	NA	TRBV12-3/TRBV12-4	TRBJ1-1	NA
TGTGCCAGCAGTTTCATGGGACAGGATAATTCACCCCTCCACTTT	CASSFMGQDNSPLHF	TRBD1	TRBV6-2/TRBV6-3	TRBJ1-6	few
TGTGCTGCCTCGGCGGGCCCGAGGACTGAAGCTTTCTTT	CAASAGPRTEAFF	NA	TRBV2	TRBJ1-1	NA
TGTGCCAGCAGTGCCCTAGTAGCGGGGGCCGACAATGAGCAGTTCTTC	CASSALVAGADNEQFF	TRBD2	TRBV6-4	TRBJ2-1	NA
TGTGCCAGCAGCTTATTGGGTAGCGGGGGGTTCCTGGGAGATACGCAGTATTTT	CASSLLGSGGFLGDTQYF	TRBD2	TRBV11-2	TRBJ2-3	once
TGCGCCAGCAGCCAAAATACAGGGGCGAACACCGGGGAGCTGTTTTTT	CASSQNTGANTGELFF	TRBD1	TRBV4-1	TRBJ2-2	NA
TGTGCCAGCAGCTTGTACGACTCCGCCGTTGGGACTGAAGCTTTCTTT	CASSLYDSAVGTEAFF	NA	TRBV5-4	TRBJ1-1	once
TGTGCCAGCGGACAGGGGTCGAATCGTCAGCCCCAGCATTTT	CASGQGSNRQPQHF	TRBD1	TRBV9	TRBJ1-5	NA
TGTGCCAGCAGCCGGAGCTCCTACAATGAGCAGTTCTTC	CASSRSSYNEQFF	NA	TRBV6-6	TRBJ2-1	NA
TGTGCCAGCACAGACAGCGCAACTAATGAAAAACTGTTTTTT	CASTDSATNEKLFF	NA	TRBV9	TRBJ1-4	NA
TGTGCCAGCAGGGACAGCTACTACACTGAAGCTTTCTTT	CASRDSYYTEAFF	NA	TRBV3-1/TRBV3-2	TRBJ1-1	NA
TGTGCCAGCAGCCCGCGACAGGGGAGGAATCAGCCCCAGCATTTT	CASSPRQGRNQPQHF	TRBD1	TRBV7-2	TRBJ1-5	NA
TGTGCCAGCAGTTACCCAACCTCGGCCATCGGGACCTACGAGCAGTACTTC	CASSYPTSAIGTYEQYF	NA	TRBV6-2/TRBV6-3	TRBJ2-7	NA
TGTGCCAGCAGCTTTTTGGGGGGATCTGGAAACACCATATATTTT	CASSFLGGSGNTIYF	NA	TRBV7-2	TRBJ1-3	NA
TGTGCCAGCAGTACGGGACAGGGGTATGGCTACACCTTC	CASSTGQGYGYTF	TRBD1	TRBV27	TRBJ1-2	NA
TGTGCCAGTAGTACCCTATGGGCCCAAGAGACCCAGTACTTC	CASSTLWAQETQYF	NA	TRBV19	TRBJ2-5	NA
TGTGCCAGCAGCCAAGAAGGGGCTAGCGGGGAGACCCAGTACTTC	CASSQEGASGETQYF	TRBD2	TRBV4-2	TRBJ2-5	NA
TGTGCCAGCAGCAAGGGGACATCGAACTATGGCTACACCTTC	CASSKGTSNYGYTF	NA	TRBV21-1	TRBJ1-2	NA
TGTGCCAGCAGCCCCAGACAGGGGGCGAGGAACACTGAAGCTTTCTTT	CASSPRQGARNTEAFF	TRBD1	TRBV11-2	TRBJ1-1	NA
TGTGCCAGCAGCTTGGGGAGAGCGGGGACGGGCTACGAGCAGTACTTC	CASSLGRAGTGYEQYF	TRBD2	TRBV5-8	TRBJ2-7	NA
TGTGCCAGTAGGGCAGGGGCACAAGAGACCCAGTACTTC	CASRAGAQETQYF	NA	TRBV19	TRBJ2-5	NA
TGTGCCAGCAGGGCGACGGGACTAGGGGAAGATACGCAGTATTTT	CASRATGLGEDTQYF	TRBD2	TRBV2	TRBJ2-3	NA
TGTGCCAGCGGGAGGGGAGATCAGCCCCAGCATTTT	CASGRGDQPQHF	NA	TRBV12-3/TRBV12-4	TRBJ1-5	NA
TGTGCCAGCAGCCAAGATCCGGGACTAGCGGGGGACACAGATACGCAGTATTTT	CASSQDPGLAGDTDTQYF	TRBD2	TRBV3-1/TRBV3-2	TRBJ2-3	NA
TGTGCCAGCAGATATCTTAGGGGGACCCAGTACTTC	CASRYLRGTQYF	NA	TRBV7-9	TRBJ2-5	NA
TGTGCCAGTAGTCGGGACAGTACCGATGAAAAACTGTTTTTT	CASSRDSTDEKLFF	TRBD1	TRBV19	TRBJ1-4	NA
TGTGCCAGCAGCCCAGTCCCGCGGGGTGAGCAGTTCTTC	CASSPVPRGEQFF	NA	TRBV14	TRBJ2-1	NA
TGCAGTGCTAGTCGCCACACCCTAGCGGGGGGGCCCTCGACCAATGAGCAGTTCTTC	CSASRHTLAGGPSTNEQFF	TRBD2	TRBV20-1	TRBJ2-1	NA
TGTGCCAGCAGTGAACTAGCGGGGAGCGAGCAGTACTTC	CASSELAGSEQYF	TRBD2	TRBV6-1	TRBJ2-7	NA
TGTTCCGGCTCCTACAATGAGCAGTTCTTC	CSGSYNEQFF	NA	TRBV7-9	TRBJ2-1	NA
TGTGCCAGCACCGGGGGGGACGAGCAGTTCTTC	CASTGGDEQFF	TRBD2	TRBV9	TRBJ2-1	NA
TGTGCCAGCAGCGCGGTCGTAGGGACAAACACCGGGGAGCTGTTTTTT	CASSAVVGTNTGELFF	NA	TRBV9	TRBJ2-2	NA
TGCAGTGCTAGTCACCGCGGACAGGGGGCGAAAGAGCAGTACTTC	CSASHRGQGAKEQYF	TRBD1	TRBV20-1	TRBJ2-7	NA
TGCGCCAGCAGCCTCTCGGGGCGGGGGGGCACAGATACGCAGTATTTT	CASSLSGRGGTDTQYF	TRBD2	TRBV4-1	TRBJ2-3	NA
TGCGCCAGCAGCCAGGGGGTGGTAGCGGGGGCCTCTTACGAGCAGTACTTC	CASSQGVVAGASYEQYF	TRBD2	TRBV4-1	TRBJ2-7	NA
TGTGCCAGCAGCGCAACAAGTTTATTCTCCTACAATGAGCAGTTCTTC	CASSATSLFSYNEQFF	NA	TRBV9	TRBJ2-1	NA
TGTGCCAGCAGCCTAAATCAGGGGAACGGGGAGCTGTTTTTT	CASSLNQGNGELFF	NA	TRBV5-5	TRBJ2-2	NA
TGTGCCAGCAGCCGAATGGCAGGGGCTAACTATGGCTACACCTTC	CASSRMAGANYGYTF	NA	TRBV9	TRBJ1-2	NA
TGTGCCAGCAGTGAGAGGGCCAATAATTCACCCCTCCACTTT	CASSERANNSPLHF	NA	TRBV25-1	TRBJ1-6	few